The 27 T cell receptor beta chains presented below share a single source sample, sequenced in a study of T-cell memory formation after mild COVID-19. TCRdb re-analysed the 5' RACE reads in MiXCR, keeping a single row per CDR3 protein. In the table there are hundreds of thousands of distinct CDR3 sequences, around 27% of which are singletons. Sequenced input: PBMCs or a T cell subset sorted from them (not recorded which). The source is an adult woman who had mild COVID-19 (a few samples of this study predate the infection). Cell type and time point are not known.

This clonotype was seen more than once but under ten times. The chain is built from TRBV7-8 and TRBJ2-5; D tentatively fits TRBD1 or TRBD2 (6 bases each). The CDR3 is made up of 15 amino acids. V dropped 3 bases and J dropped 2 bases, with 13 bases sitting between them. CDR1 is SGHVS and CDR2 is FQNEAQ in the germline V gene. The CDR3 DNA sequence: TGTGCCAGCAGCTTGGGGGGCCCCTTTCAAGAGACCCAGTACTTC. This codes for CASSLGGPFQETQYF.

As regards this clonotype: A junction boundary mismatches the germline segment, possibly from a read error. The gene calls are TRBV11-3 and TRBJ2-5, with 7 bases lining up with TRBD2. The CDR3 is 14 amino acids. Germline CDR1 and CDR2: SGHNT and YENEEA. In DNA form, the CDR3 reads TGTGCCAGCAGCTTAAGCGGGGCGCAAGGGACCCAGTACTTC. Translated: CASSLSGAQGTQYF.

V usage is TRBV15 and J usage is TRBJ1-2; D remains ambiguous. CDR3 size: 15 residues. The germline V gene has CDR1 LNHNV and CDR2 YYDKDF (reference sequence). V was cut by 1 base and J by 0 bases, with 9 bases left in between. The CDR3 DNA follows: TGTGCCACCAGCAGAGGGGATAGGGCTAACTATGGCTACACCTTC. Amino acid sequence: CATSRGDRANYGYTF.

CDR3 region: CASSRGDYEQYF. The CDR3, as DNA: TGTGCCAGCAGCAGAGGGGACTACGAGCAGTACTTC. The chain couples TRBV28 to TRBJ2-7, with D possibly being TRBD1 or TRBD2 (5 bases each). The length of the CDR3 is 12 residues. Deletions cut 6 bases from V and 3 bases from J, with 9 bases between. The germline V gene has CDR1 MDHEN and CDR2 SYDVKM.

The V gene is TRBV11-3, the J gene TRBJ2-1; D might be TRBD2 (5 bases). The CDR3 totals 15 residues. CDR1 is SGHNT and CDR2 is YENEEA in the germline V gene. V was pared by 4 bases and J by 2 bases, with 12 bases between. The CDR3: CASSSRESAYNEQFF. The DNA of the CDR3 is TGTGCCAGCAGCTCGAGGGAAAGTGCCTACAATGAGCAGTTCTTC. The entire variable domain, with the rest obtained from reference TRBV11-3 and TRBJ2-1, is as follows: EAGVVQSPRYKIIEKKQPVAFWCNPISGHNTLYWYLQNLGQGPELLIRYENEEAVDDSQLPKDRFSAERLKGVDSTLKIQPAELGDSAVYLCASSSRESAYNEQFFGPGTRLTVL.

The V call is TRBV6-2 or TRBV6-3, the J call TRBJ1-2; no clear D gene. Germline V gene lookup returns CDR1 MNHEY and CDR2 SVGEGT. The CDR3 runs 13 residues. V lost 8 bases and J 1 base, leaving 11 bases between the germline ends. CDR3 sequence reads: CASLPGINYGYTF. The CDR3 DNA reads TGTGCCAGCTTACCGGGAATTAACTATGGCTACACCTTC.

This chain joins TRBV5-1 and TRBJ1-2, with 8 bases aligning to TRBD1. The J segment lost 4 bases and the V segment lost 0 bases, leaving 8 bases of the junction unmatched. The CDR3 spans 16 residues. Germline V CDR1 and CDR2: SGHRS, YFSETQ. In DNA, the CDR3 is TGCGCCAGCAGCTTGGGACAGGGGAGCCTGGGCTATGGCTACACCTTC. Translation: CASSLGQGSLGYGYTF.

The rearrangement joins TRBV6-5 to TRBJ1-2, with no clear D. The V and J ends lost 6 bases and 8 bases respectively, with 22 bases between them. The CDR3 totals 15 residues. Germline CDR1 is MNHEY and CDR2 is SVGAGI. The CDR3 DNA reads TGTGCCAGCAGCATGTCCTCGAGGAATAAAGCAGGCTACACCTTC. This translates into CASSMSSRNKAGYTF.

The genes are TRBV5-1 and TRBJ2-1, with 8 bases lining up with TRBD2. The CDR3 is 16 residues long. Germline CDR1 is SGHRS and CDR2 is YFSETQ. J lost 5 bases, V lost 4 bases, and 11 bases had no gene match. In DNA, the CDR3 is TGCGCCAGCAGCCTCCCCTGGGATAGCGGGGACAATGAGCAGTTCTTC. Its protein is CASSLPWDSGDNEQFF.

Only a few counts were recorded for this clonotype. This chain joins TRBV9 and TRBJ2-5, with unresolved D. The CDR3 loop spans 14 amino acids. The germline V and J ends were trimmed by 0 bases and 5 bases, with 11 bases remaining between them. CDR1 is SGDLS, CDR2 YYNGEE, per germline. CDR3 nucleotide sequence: TGTGCCAGCAGCGTAGATTCGAGGTCGGAGACCCAGTACTTC. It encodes CASSVDSRSETQYF.

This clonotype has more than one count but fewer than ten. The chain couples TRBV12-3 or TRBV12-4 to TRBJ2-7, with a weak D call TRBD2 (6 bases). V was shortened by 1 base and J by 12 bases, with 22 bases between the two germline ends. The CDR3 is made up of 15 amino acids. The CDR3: CASSLGRRDPLSLYF. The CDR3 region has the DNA TGTGCCAGCAGTTTAGGCCGGCGGGACCCCCTCTCCCTGTACTTC.

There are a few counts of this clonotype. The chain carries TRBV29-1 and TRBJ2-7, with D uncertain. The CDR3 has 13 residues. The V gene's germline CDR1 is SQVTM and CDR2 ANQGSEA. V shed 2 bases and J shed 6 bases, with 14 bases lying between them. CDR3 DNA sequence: TGCAGCGTTGAAAACCCATCTAAAGGCGAGCAGTACTTC. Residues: CSVENPSKGEQYF.

CDR3 nucleotide sequence: TGCAGCGTTGACACTACCGGGACTGACTACGAGCAGTACTTC. Amino acids: CSVDTTGTDYEQYF. The gene calls are TRBV29-1 and TRBJ2-7; perhaps TRBD2 as D (6 bases). In germline, CDR1 is SQVTM, CDR2 ANQGSEA. The ends were cut back, 3 bases at V and 3 bases at J, with 15 bases in the middle. The CDR3 has 14 amino acids.

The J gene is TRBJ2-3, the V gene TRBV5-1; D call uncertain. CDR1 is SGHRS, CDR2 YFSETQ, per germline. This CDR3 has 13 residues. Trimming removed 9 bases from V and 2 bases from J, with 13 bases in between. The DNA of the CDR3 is TGCGCCACGAGACTTACTTACACAGATACGCAGTATTTT. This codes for CATRLTYTDTQYF.

This chain's CDR3 is CSAALAGESYEQYF. DNA for the CDR3: TGCAGTGCCGCTTTAGCGGGGGAGTCCTACGAGCAGTACTTC. The chain combines TRBV20-1 with TRBJ2-7; 9 positions match TRBD2. V trimming: 6 bases; J trimming: 1 base; junction bases outside the gene matches: 7. Germline CDR1 DFQATT, CDR2 SNEGSKA (reference sequence). The CDR3 sequence is 14 residues long.

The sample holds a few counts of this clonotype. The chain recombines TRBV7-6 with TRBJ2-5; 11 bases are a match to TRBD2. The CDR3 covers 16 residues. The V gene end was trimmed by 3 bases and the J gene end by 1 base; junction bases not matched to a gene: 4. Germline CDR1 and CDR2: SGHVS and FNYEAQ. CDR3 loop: CASSLLGTSGQETQYF. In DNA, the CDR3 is TGTGCCAGCAGCTTGCTTGGGACTAGCGGCCAAGAGACCCAGTACTTC.

CDR3 sequence reads: CASSYSGSSNGEKLFF. The CDR3 coding sequence is TGTGCCAGCAGTTACTCTGGCAGCTCGAACGGAGAAAAACTGTTTTTT. This chain connects TRBV6-5 to TRBJ1-4; no clear D gene. The CDR3 runs to 16 residues. V lost 0 bases and J lost 8, with 16 bases in between. Germline CDR1 is MNHEY and CDR2 is SVGAGI.

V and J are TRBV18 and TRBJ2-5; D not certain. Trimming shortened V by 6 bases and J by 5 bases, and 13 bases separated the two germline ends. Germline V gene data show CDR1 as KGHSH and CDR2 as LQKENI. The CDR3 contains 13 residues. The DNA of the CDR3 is TGTGCCAGCTCCACCGCACTGAGGGAGACCCAGTACTTC. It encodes CASSTALRETQYF.

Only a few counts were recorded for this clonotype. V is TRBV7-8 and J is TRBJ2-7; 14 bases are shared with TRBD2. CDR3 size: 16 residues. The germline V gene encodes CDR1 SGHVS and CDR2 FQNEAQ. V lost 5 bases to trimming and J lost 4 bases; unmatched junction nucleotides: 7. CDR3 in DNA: TGTGCCAGCAGCCCTCGACGACTAGCGGGAGGGTACGAGCAGTACTTC. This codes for CASSPRRLAGGYEQYF.

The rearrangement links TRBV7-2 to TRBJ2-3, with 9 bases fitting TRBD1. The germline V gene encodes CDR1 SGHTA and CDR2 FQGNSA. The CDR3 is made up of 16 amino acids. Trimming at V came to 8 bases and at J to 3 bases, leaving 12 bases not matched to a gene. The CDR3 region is CASRQKRDRVTDTQYF. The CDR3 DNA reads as TGTGCCAGCCGCCAAAAACGGGACAGGGTAACAGATACGCAGTATTTT.

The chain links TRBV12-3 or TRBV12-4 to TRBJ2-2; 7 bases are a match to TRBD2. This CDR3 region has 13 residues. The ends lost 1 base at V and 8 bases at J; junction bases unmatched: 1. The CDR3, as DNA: TGTGCCAGCAGTTTAGGAGCGGGGGGGGAGCTGTTTTTT. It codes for CASSLGAGGELFF.

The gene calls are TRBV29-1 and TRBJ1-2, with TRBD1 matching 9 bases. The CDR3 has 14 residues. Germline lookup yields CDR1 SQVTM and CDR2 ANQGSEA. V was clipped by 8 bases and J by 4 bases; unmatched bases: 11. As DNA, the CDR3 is TGCAGCTCCGTGTCCTGGACAGGGGTCTATGGCTACACCTTC. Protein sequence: CSSVSWTGVYGYTF.

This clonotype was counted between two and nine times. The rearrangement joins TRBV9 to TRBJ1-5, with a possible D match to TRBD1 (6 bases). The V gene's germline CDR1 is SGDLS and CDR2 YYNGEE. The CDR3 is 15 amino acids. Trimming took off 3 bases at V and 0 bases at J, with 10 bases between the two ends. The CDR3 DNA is TGTGCCAGCAGCGAGACAGGATCTAGCAATCAGCCCCAGCATTTT. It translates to CASSETGSSNQPQHF. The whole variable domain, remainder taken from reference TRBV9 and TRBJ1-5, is DSGVTQTPKHLITATGQRVTLRCSPRSGDLSVYWYQQSLDQGLQFLIQYYNGEERAKGNILERFSAQQFPDLHSELNLSSLELGDSALYFCASSETGSSNQPQHFGDGTRLSIL.

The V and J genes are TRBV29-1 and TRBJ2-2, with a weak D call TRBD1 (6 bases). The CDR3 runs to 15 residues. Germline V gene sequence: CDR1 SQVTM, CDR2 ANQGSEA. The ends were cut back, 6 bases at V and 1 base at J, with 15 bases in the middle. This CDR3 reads CSVGTGSRNTGELFF. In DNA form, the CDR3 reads TGCAGCGTCGGAACAGGGTCGCGGAACACCGGGGAGCTGTTTTTT.

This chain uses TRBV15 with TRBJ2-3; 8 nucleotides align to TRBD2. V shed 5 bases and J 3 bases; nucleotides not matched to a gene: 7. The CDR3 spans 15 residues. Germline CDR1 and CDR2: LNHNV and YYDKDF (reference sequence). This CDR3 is CATSPGGVWTDTQYF. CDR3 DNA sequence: TGTGCCACCAGCCCGGGGGGGGTGTGGACAGATACGCAGTATTTT.

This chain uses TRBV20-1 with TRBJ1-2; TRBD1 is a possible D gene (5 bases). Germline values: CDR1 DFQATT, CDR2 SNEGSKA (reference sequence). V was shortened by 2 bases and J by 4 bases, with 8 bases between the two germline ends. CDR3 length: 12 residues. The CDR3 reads CSARIQVYGYTF. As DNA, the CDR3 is TGCAGTGCTAGAATACAGGTCTATGGCTACACCTTC.

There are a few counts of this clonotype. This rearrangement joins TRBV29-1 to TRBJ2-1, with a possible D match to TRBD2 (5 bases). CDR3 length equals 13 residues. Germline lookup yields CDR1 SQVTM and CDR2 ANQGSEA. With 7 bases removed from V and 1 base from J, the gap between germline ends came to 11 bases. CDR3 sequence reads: CSAVLASYNEQFF. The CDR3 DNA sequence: TGCAGCGCTGTCTTAGCGTCCTACAATGAGCAGTTCTTC.